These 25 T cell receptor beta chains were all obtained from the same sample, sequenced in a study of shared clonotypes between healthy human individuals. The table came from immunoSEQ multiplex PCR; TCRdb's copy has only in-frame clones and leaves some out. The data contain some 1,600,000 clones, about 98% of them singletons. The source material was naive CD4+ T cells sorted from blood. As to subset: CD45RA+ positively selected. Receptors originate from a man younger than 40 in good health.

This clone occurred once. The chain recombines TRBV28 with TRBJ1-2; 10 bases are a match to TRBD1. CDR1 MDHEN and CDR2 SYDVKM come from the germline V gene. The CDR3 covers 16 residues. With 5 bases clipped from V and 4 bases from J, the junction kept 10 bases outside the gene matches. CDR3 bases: TGTGCCAGCAGTGCGTTCCGGGACAGGGGAGCCTATGGCTACACCTTC. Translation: CASSAFRDRGAYGYTF.

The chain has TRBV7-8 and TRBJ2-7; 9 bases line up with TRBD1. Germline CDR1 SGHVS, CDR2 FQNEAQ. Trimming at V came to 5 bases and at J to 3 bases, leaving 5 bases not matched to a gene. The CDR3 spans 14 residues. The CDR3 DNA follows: TGTGCCAGCAGCCACCGGGACAGGGTCTACGAGCAGTACTTC. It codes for CASSHRDRVYEQYF.

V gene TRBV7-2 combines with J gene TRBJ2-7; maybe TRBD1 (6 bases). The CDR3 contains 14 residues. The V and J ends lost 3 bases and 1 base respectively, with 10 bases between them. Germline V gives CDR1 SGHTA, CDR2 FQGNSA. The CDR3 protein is CASSFYRESYEQYF. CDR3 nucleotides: TGTGCCAGCAGCTTCTACAGGGAGTCCTACGAGCAGTACTTC.

The CDR3 spells CASRQLAERDIQYF. The CDR3 DNA sequence: TGTGCCAGTAGACAACTAGCGGAGAGGGACATTCAGTACTTC. The chain combines TRBV19 with TRBJ2-4; 8 bases are a match to TRBD2. After removal of 6 bases from V and 8 bases from J, the junction contained 9 bases not matched to a gene. Germline V gives CDR1 LNHDA, CDR2 SQIVND (reference sequence). CDR3 size: 14 residues.

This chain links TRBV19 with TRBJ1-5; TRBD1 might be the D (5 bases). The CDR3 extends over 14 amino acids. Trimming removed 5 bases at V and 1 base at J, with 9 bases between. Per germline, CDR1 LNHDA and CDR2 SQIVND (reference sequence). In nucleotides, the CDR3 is TGTGCCAGTAGTGGGGGGGGAAGCAATCAGCCCCAGCATTTT. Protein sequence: CASSGGGSNQPQHF.

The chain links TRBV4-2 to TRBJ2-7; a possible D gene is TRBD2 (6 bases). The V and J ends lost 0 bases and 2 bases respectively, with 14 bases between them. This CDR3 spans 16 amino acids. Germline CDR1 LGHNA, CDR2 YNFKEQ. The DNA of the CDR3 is TGTGCCAGCAGCCAAGATCTTGGAGGGAGCGCCTACGAGCAGTACTTC. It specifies CASSQDLGGSAYEQYF.

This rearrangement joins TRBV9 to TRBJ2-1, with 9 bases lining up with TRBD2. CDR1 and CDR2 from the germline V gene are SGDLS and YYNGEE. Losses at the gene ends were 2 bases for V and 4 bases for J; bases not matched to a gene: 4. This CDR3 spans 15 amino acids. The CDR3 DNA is TGTGCCAGCAGCGTTAGCGGGAGTTGGTACAATGAGCAGTTCTTC. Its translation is CASSVSGSWYNEQFF.

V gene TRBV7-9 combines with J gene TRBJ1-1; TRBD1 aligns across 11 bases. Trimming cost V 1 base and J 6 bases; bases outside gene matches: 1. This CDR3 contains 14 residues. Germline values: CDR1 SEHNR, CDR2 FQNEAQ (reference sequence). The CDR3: CASSLGTGGSEAFF. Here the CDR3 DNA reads TGTGCCAGCAGCTTAGGGACAGGGGGCTCTGAAGCTTTCTTT. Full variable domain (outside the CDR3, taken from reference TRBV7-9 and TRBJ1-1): DTGVSQNPRHKITKRGQNVTFRCDPISEHNRLYWYRQTLGQGPEFLTYFQNEAQLEKSRLLSDRFSAERPKGSFSTLEIQRTEQGDSAMYLCASSLGTGGSEAFFGQGTRLTVV.

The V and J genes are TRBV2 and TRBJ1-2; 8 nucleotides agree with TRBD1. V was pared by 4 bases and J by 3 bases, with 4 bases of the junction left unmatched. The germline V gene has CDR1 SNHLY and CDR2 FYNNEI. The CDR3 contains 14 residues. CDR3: CASSVEDRDYGYTF. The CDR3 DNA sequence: TGTGCCAGCAGTGTAGAGGACAGGGACTATGGCTACACCTTC.

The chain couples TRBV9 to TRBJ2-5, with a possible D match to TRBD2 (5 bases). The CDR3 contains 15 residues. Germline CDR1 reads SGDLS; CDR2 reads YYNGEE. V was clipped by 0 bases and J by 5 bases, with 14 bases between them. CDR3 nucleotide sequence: TGTGCCAGCAGCGTAGTAGGTGGGAGTGGGGAGACCCAGTACTTC. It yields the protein CASSVVGGSGETQYF.

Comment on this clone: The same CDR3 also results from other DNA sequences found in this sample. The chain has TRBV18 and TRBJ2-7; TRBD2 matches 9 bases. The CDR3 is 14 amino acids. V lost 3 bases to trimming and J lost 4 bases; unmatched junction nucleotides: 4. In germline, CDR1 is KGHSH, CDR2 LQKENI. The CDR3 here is CASSPGLAGYEQYF. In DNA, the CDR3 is TGTGCCAGCTCACCGGGACTAGCTGGGTACGAGCAGTACTTC.

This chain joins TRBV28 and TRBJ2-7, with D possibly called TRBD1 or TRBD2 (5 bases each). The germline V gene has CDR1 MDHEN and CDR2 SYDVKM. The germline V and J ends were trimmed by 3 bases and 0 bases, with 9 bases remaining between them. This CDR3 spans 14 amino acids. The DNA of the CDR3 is TGTGCCAGCAGTTTTCCAGGGAGCTCCTACGAGCAGTACTTC. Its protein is CASSFPGSSYEQYF.

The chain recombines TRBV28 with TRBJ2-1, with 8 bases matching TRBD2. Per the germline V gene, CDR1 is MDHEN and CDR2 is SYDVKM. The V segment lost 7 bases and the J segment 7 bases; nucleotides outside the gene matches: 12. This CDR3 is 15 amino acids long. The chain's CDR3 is CASTVIGRALNEQFF. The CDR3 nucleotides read TGTGCCAGCACCGTTATCGGGAGGGCCTTAAATGAGCAGTTCTTC.

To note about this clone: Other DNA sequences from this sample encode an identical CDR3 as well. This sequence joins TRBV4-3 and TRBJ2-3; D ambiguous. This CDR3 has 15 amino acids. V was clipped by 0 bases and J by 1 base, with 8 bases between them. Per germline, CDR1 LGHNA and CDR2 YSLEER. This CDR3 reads CASSQDRVGTDTQYF. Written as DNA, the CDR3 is TGCGCCAGCAGCCAAGATCGTGTCGGCACAGATACGCAGTATTTT.

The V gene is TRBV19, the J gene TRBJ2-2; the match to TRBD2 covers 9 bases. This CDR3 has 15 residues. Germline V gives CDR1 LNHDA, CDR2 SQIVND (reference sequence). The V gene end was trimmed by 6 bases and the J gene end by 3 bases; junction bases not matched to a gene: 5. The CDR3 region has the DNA TGTGCCAGTAGAGTAGCGGGAGTGGACACCGGGGAGCTGTTTTTT. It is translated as CASRVAGVDTGELFF.

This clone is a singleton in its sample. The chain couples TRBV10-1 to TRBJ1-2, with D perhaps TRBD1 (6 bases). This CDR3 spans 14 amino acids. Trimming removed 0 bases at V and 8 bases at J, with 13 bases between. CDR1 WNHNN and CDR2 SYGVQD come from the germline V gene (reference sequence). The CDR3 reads CASSESGTPGGYTF. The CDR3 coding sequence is TGCGCCAGCAGTGAGTCAGGGACACCGGGGGGCTACACCTTC.

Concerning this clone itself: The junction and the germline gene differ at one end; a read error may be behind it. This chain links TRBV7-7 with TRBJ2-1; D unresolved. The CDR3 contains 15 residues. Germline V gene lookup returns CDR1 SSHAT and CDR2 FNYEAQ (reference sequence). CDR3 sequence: CASSLVPSSYNEQFF. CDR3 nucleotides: TGTGCTAGCAGCTTAGTCCCGAGCTCCTACAATGAGCAGTTCTTC.

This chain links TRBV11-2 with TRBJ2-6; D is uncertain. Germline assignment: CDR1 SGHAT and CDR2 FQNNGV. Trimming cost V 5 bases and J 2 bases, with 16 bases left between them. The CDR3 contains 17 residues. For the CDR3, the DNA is TGTGCCAGCAGCGTCGACCTGGGTAGGACTGGGGCCAACGTCCTGACTTTC. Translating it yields CASSVDLGRTGANVLTF.

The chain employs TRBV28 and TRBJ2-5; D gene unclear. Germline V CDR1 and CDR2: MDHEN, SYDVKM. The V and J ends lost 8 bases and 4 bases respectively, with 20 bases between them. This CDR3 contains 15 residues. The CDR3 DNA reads TGTGCCAGCGAGTGGAAGAACCCCTCGGTAGAGACCCAGTACTTC. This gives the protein CASEWKNPSVETQYF.

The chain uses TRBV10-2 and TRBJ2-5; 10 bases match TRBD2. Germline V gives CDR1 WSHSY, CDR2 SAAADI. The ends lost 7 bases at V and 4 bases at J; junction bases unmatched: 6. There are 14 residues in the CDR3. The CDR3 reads CASNLAGAAETQYF. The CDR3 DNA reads TGCGCCAGCAACCTAGCGGGAGCGGCAGAGACCCAGTACTTC.

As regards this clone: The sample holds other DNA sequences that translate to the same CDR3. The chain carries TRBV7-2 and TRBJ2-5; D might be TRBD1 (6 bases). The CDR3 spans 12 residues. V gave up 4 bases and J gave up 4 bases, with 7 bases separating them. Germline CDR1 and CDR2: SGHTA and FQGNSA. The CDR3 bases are TGTGCCAGCAGCTCACAGGGAGAGACCCAGTACTTC. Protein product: CASSSQGETQYF.

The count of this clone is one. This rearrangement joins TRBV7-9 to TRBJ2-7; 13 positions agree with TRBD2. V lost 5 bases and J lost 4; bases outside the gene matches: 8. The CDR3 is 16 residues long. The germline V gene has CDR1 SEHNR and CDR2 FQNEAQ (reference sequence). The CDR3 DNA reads TGTGCCAGCAGCCTCGGGACTAGCGGGACTAATTACGAGCAGTACTTC. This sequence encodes CASSLGTSGTNYEQYF.

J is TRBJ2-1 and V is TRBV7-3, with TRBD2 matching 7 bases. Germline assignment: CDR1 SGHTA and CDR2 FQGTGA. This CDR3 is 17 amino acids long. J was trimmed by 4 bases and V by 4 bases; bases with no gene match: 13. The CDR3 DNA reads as TGTGCCAGCAGCTCCGCCGCGGGGGAGGGCCTTTACAATGAGCAGTTCTTC. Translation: CASSSAAGEGLYNEQFF.

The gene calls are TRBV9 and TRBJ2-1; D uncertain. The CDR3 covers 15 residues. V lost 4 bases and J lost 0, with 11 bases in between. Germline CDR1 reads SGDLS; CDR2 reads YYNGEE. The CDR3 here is CASSPGSSSYNEQFF. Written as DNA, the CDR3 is TGTGCCAGCAGCCCCGGTTCCAGCTCCTACAATGAGCAGTTCTTC.

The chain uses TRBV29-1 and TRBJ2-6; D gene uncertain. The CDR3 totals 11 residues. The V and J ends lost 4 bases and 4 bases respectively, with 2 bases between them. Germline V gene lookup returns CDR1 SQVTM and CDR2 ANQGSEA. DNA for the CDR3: TGCAGCGTTGGCGGGGCCAACGTCCTGACTTTC. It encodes CSVGGANVLTF.